This TCR beta chain was found in a study of T cell responses to AZD1222 COVID-19 vaccine (dated by TCRdb to the early 2020s). Concerning the study at large: A total of over 230 trial participants underwent TCR sequencing, of whom nearly 210 had received two doses of AZD1222 and approximately 25 had received two doses of the MenACWY control vaccine. Enrollment into the trials was organized by age into subgroups of 18-55, 56-69 and 70-plus years, and those subgroups contained approximately 150, 30 and 60 TCR-sequenced participants, respectively. Overall results and qualifications from the work: After two AZD1222 doses, spike-specific TCR breadth and depth were significantly higher than at day 0 and than in MenACWY recipients. Conclusions about previously exposed vaccinees were limited because only a handful of AZD1222 recipients were SARS-CoV-2 seropositive at baseline. Because no day 14 peak-response samples were available, repertoires were characterized only after the peak T cell response. The 56-69-year group was small, and its depth increase did not reach significance, likely because of low power. Nearly half of unique spike-specific TCRs reportedly recognized epitopes outside regions mutated in the B.1.351 and B.1.1.7 variants. Participants were mostly white British and included more females than males, and it was suggested by the authors that clonal diversity may have been underestimated. The whole spike protein was spanned by vaccine-associated CD4 TCRs, and dominant responses were seen in regions 160-218 and 743-854.

Details on this clone: There is no known antigen for this receptor. There are no base qualities to consult, and no much larger clone falls within one base.

The CDR3 starts with the cysteine, ends with the phenylalanine, and has 14 residues. The DNA shown is the 42-base CDR3, in frame from base 1. The germline V gene provides CDR1 MNHEY and CDR2 SVGAGI. The junction shows trimming of 7 bases on V and 6 bases on J, plus 18 bases between the germline ends. Read against the paper, the sample's time point label means: about 28 days (+/-7) after the second vaccine dose. AZD1222 recipients with second doses at about 4 weeks or about 12 weeks were pooled, because spike-specific TCR depth and breadth did not differ between schedules. The vaccinee samples were drawn from two UK trials, COV001 and COV002, one of which was a single-blind randomized controlled phase 2/3 trial testing AZD1222 (ChAdOx1 nCoV-19) in healthy adults. Trial participant PBMC samples were collected at day 0 and day 28 after the second dose for TCRbeta chain sequencing. The CDR3 regions of human TCRbeta chains were analyzed by immunosequencing. The study's own analysis went as follows. TCRs in the repertoires were matched against a reference library of SARS-CoV-2-specific TCRs that had been generated with the MIRA antigen-specificity platform. Breadth was defined as the fraction of unique TCRs that were SARS-CoV-2-associated, and depth was defined as the fraction of total T cells that were SARS-CoV-2-associated. Using the MIRA data, each spike-specific TCR was assigned both to the spike region to which the TCR was reactive and to a CD4 or CD8 class. Log10-transformed breadth and depth values were compared by one-way ANOVA with Sidak's multiple comparisons tests. Not all clones reach the TCRdb copy of this immuneACCESS table, which keeps in-frame sequences only. Checked studies attribute under half of the gap to unresolved V genes and leave the rest unexplained. V, J and clone size derive from that table, while D and trimming were established from the DNA sequence. Here the sample has about 180,000 clones; about 90% occur a single time. Of the sample, approximately 1.9% falls within the top ten clones.

This chain joins TRBV6-5 to TRBJ2-5; TRBD1 is a weak D gene call, 6 bases matching. Specimen: peripheral blood, collected 28 days after the second AZD1222 dose. This TCR was recovered from an adult who received the AZD1222 COVID-19 vaccine. The DNA sequence is TGTGCCAGCAACCACGCCGGGACATCGAAGACCCAGTACTTC. The translation is CASNHAGTSKTQYF.